The rows below give T cell receptor beta chains drawn from one sample of a study of T cell responses to AZD1222 COVID-19 vaccine. Only in-frame clones appear in the TCRdb table, and some are missing; sequencing was by immunoSEQ multiplex PCR. Of some 120,000 clones listed, 88% are singletons. This sample comprised peripheral blood, obtained on day 0 of AZD1222 vaccination. The receptors stem from an adult in good health. Each CDR3 is given with its conserved first and last residue. A D gene is named only where the DNA matches it firmly.

. | TRBV5-1 | CASSFQGTGNTEAFF
. | TRBV2 | CASSDGWGTPYEQYF
TRBD1 | TRBV18 | CASSLGTGDGYTF
TRBD2 | TRBV3-1/TRBV3-2 | CASSQSSGRARSYNEQFF
TRBD2 | TRBV5-1 | CASSLSKRASGVSGATYEQYF
. | TRBV5-4 | CASSPISSYNEQFF
. | TRBV19 | CASSITGSRNQPQHF
TRBD2 | TRBV4-1 | CASSQEGTSGLYEQYF
. | TRBV5-1 | CASSTTGTQHEKLFF
TRBD1 | TRBV5-1 | CASSTTGTDYYEQYF
. | TRBV9 | CASTRGGTDTQYF
TRBD2 | TRBV18 | CASSHTSGGAGYEQYF
. | TRBV6-6 | CASNFRGTNAEAFF
TRBD1 | TRBV10-3 | CAISDGQGAGQPQHF
. | TRBV5-3 | CARSFERACGNYGYTF
. | TRBV19 | CASTGQSNQPQHF
TRBD1 | TRBV30 | CAWAGTGNQPQHF
TRBD2 | TRBV5-1 | CASSRTSGSPPYNEQFF
. | TRBV6-5 | CASSRGGLLKFF
. | TRBV6-6 | CASRGRKDEQYF
. | TRBV7-7 | CASSLQGSEKLFF
. | TRBV24-1 | CAPKECGKFDCEQYF
. | TRBV6-5 | CASRASGLDTGELFF
TRBD2 | TRBV7-9 | CASSFYGGRNTGELFF
. | TRBV10-1 | CASSESGGDYNEQFF